This TCR beta chain was obtained from a study of blood T cell repertoires in COVID-19. Study-level information: The study drew acute and convalescent COVID-19 samples from the United States, Italy and Spain. PBMCs, B-cell-depleted T cells, or T cells provided the cDNA or gDNA that made up the material.

Enrolled during active infection, Seattle patients were then followed longitudinally. Trimming removed 2 bases from V and 4 bases from J; junction bases left unmatched: 7. CDR1 is MNHEY, CDR2 SVGAGI, per germline. The CDR3 runs 15 residues. In the study's own analysis: Amplifying reference gene primers gave estimates of nucleated cell counts. This table comes from immunoSEQ multiplex PCR, and its TCRdb copy is limited to in-frame clones, with some not included. V, J and clone size reflect that table, while D and trimming were determined from the DNA. The sample has around 280,000 clones, 85% to 90% seen once.

This TCR derives from a woman in her 30s with COVID-19, enrolled during active disease. This sequence joins TRBV6-5 and TRBJ1-1, with TRBD1 matching over 7 bases. The specimen sequenced was peripheral blood. The CDR3 sequence is CASSYLQGPITEAFF. The CDR3 coding sequence is TGTGCCAGCAGTTACCTACAGGGGCCAATCACTGAAGCTTTCTTT.